These 15 T cell receptor beta chains were all obtained from the same sample, sequenced in a study of cytomegalovirus exposure and HLA in healthy donors. 60 Vbeta and 13 Jbeta primers were used in PCR. The table came from immunoSEQ multiplex PCR; TCRdb's copy has only in-frame clones and leaves some out. This table has roughly 150,000 clones, about 81% appearing once. The sequenced sample consisted of PBMCs. The receptors originated from a woman under 30 in good health and CMV-seronegative.

J is TRBJ2-5 and V is TRBV11-2; TRBD2 matches at 12 bases. J lost 4 bases, V lost 5 bases, and 5 bases had no gene match. CDR1 and CDR2 (germline): SGHAT, FQNNGV. The CDR3 is made up of 15 amino acids. The CDR3 spells CASSLQTSGGETQYF. DNA for the CDR3: TGTGCCAGCAGCCTACAGACTAGCGGGGGAGAGACCCAGTACTTC.

The gene calls are TRBV6-5 and TRBJ1-2; 7 nucleotides align to TRBD1. CDR1 is MNHEY, CDR2 SVGAGI, per germline. The length of the CDR3 is 13 residues. Trimming removed 7 bases from V and 2 bases from J; junction bases left unmatched: 4. CDR3 loop: CASTTGANYGYTF. The DNA of the CDR3 is TGTGCCAGCACCACAGGGGCGAACTATGGCTACACCTTC.

This chain links TRBV28 with TRBJ2-1, with 11 positions matching TRBD2. The CDR3 extends over 14 amino acids. With V trimmed by 7 bases and J by 6 bases, 5 bases remained unmatched. Germline V gives CDR1 MDHEN, CDR2 SYDVKM. CDR3 DNA: TGTGCCAGCACCCTAGCGGGAGGCGTCAATGAGCAGTTCTTC. Residues: CASTLAGGVNEQFF.

The chain employs TRBV5-6 and TRBJ2-7; D is unclear. V was pared by 0 bases and J by 6 bases, with 4 bases between. CDR3 length: 11 amino acids. Germline CDR1 SGHDT, CDR2 YYEEEE. CDR3 sequence (DNA): TGTGCCAGCAGCTTGGCAATCGAGCAGTACTTC. This encodes CASSLAIEQYF.

V and J are TRBV19 and TRBJ2-7, with 7 bases matching TRBD2. Germline V lookup: CDR1 LNHDA, CDR2 SQIVND (reference sequence). The trim removed 3 bases at V and 7 bases at J, leaving 12 bases unmatched. This CDR3 has 15 residues. The CDR3 DNA is TGTGCCAGTAGTATTGCCCTCATCAGGCGGGGGGAGCAGTACTTC. As protein: CASSIALIRRGEQYF.

The chain carries TRBV5-1 and TRBJ1-4, with D hard to call. Trimming left V 0 bases short and J 0 bases short, with 3 bases between. The germline V gene has CDR1 SGHRS and CDR2 YFSETQ. The CDR3 is 14 amino acids. This CDR3 is CASSLVATNEKLFF. The CDR3 DNA sequence: TGCGCCAGCAGCTTGGTAGCAACTAATGAAAAACTGTTTTTT.

The V and J genes are TRBV18 and TRBJ2-2; 7 nucleotides line up with TRBD2. The ends lost 1 base at V and 1 base at J; junction bases unmatched: 6. Germline V gives CDR1 KGHSH, CDR2 LQKENI. CDR3 length: 17 amino acids. The CDR3 sequence is CASSPQGGTVNTGELFF. The CDR3 region has the DNA TGTGCCAGCTCACCACAGGGAGGGACGGTGAACACCGGGGAGCTGTTTTTT. The variable domain in full, completed from reference TRBV18 and TRBJ2-2, reads NAGVMQNPRHLVRRRGQEARLRCSPMKGHSHVYWYRQLPEEGLKFMVYLQKENIIDESGMPKERFSAEFPKEGPSILRIQQVVRGDSAAYFCASSPQGGTVNTGELFFGEGSRLTVL.

The chain is built from TRBV6-1 and TRBJ1-5; perhaps TRBD1 as D (6 bases). The CDR3 has 13 residues. Trimming shortened V by 4 bases and J by 5 bases, and 9 bases separated the two germline ends. CDR1 is MNHNS, CDR2 SASEGT, per germline. The CDR3 region is CASSAQGYQPQHF. CDR3 DNA: TGTGCCAGCAGTGCGCAGGGGTATCAGCCCCAGCATTTT.

On this clone: A read error may produce the germline difference seen at one junction end. Other DNA sequences in this sample translate to the same CDR3. The chain combines TRBV2 with TRBJ2-3, with TRBD1 identical over 8 bases. Germline CDR1 is SNHLY and CDR2 is FYNNEI. The CDR3 consists of 15 residues. CDR3 nucleotide sequence: TGTGCCAGCAGTCAGGGGGCGGTCGGCACGGATACGCAGTATTTT. It specifies CASSQGAVGTDTQYF.

The chain combines TRBV19 with TRBJ1-6; unclear D gene. Germline V lookup: CDR1 LNHDA, CDR2 SQIVND (reference sequence). Trimming cost V 1 base and J 10 bases, with 8 bases left between them. This CDR3 is built from 13 residues. CDR3 DNA sequence: TGTGCCAGTAGTATAGGGCAGCGGTCACCCCTCCACTTT. The encoded protein is CASSIGQRSPLHF.

The V gene is TRBV5-4, the J gene TRBJ2-2, with D possibly matching TRBD1 (5 bases). The CDR3 runs 14 residues. Trimming cost V 0 bases and J 5 bases, with 8 bases left between them. Germline-derived CDR1 and CDR2 are SGHNT and YYREEE (reference sequence). CDR3 DNA sequence: TGTGCCAGCAGCTTGGTACAGGATACCGGGGAGCTGTTTTTT. It encodes CASSLVQDTGELFF.

The chain is built from TRBV7-6 and TRBJ1-4; tentatively, D is TRBD1 (5 bases). The V end was cut by 5 bases, the J end by 8 bases, with 9 bases between. Looked up from germline, CDR1 is SGHVS and CDR2 is FNYEAQ. The CDR3 sequence is 12 residues long. The CDR3 DNA reads TGTGCCAGCAGCGCGAACAGGGAAAAACTGTTTTTT. Protein sequence: CASSANREKLFF. Using reference TRBV7-6 and TRBJ1-4 for the parts outside the CDR3, the full variable domain is GAGVSQSPRYKVTKRGQDVALRCDPISGHVSLYWYRQALGQGPEFLTYFNYEAQQDKSGLPNDRFSAERPEGSISTLTIQRTEQRDSAMYRCASSANREKLFFGSGTQLSVL.

The chain recombines TRBV2 with TRBJ1-5; D is unclear. Germline V gene sequence: CDR1 SNHLY, CDR2 FYNNEI. The CDR3 totals 15 residues. Trimming cost V 3 bases and J 1 base, with 10 bases left between them. CDR3 residues: CASSERRESNQPQHF. Here the CDR3 DNA reads TGTGCCAGCAGTGAGAGGAGGGAAAGCAATCAGCCCCAGCATTTT.

V gene TRBV27 combines with J gene TRBJ2-1, with TRBD2 identical over 11 bases. Germline V lookup: CDR1 MNHEY, CDR2 SMNVEV (reference sequence). Germline trimming cut 7 bases from V and 4 bases from J; bases unmatched to any gene: 3. The CDR3 loop spans 14 amino acids. CDR3: CASNSGRGYNEQFF. CDR3 in DNA: TGTGCCAGCAATAGCGGGAGGGGTTACAATGAGCAGTTCTTC.

The chain joins TRBV4-1 to TRBJ2-7; 10 bases are shared with TRBD1. This CDR3 is 15 amino acids long. Germline CDR1 reads MGHRA; CDR2 reads YSYEKL. Trimming removed 2 bases from V and 6 bases from J; junction bases left unmatched: 7. The CDR3 region has the DNA TGCGCCAGCAGCCAACCGGGACAGGGGAAAGGCGAGCAGTACTTC. Amino acids: CASSQPGQGKGEQYF.